The entry that follows covers one T cell receptor beta chain sequence. The data originate from a study of technical replicates of blood from a handful of donors. Sequenced by immunoSEQ multiplex PCR; TCRdb stores in-frame clones only, minus some. This table holds under 95,000 clones, approximately 92% found once. Germline lookup yields CDR1 LNHDA and CDR2 SQIVND (reference sequence). Unmatched junction bases numbered 6, after V lost 5 bases and J lost 5 bases. The CDR3 runs 13 residues. The J gene is TRBJ2-7, the V gene TRBV19; TRBD1 aligns across 7 bases. The sequenced material came from T cells isolated from PBMCs. This clonotype originated in a human donor in good health. In DNA, the CDR3 is TGTGCCAGTAGTCCTTACACAGGGGACGAGCAGTACTTC. Translating it yields CASSPYTGDEQYF.